Each of the 15 T cell receptor beta chains below was sequenced from the same sample in a study of breast tumors, draining lymph nodes, adjacent tissues. Breast cancer patients provided tissue from their axillary draining lymph nodes. TCRdb used MiXCR to reprocess the multiplex PCR reads, holding one entry per CDR3 protein. The sample has roughly 86,000 distinct CDR3 sequences; approximately 20% are singletons. The sample comprised axillary lymph node tissue. Receptors were obtained from a female donor with breast cancer. Some clones in this sample may be carry-over from other donors' samples.

This clonotype was seen a handful of times. The rearrangement links TRBV7-2 to TRBJ1-3; possibly TRBD1 for D (5 bases). This CDR3 comprises 14 residues. CDR1 and CDR2 (germline): SGHTA, FQGNSA. Trimming stripped 4 bases from V and 3 bases from J, with 10 bases between. The CDR3 loop is CASSSSGSGNTIYF. CDR3 nucleotides: TGTGCCAGCAGCTCGTCAGGGAGTGGAAACACCATATATTTT. Looking up the rest from reference TRBV7-2 and TRBJ1-3 gives the full variable domain: GAGVSQSPSNKVTEKGKDVELRCDPISGHTALYWYRQSLGQGLEFLIYFQGNSAPDKSGLPSDRFSAERTGGSVSTLTIQRTQQEDSAVYLCASSSSGSGNTIYFGEGSWLTVV.

The V gene is TRBV30, the J gene TRBJ2-7; D could derive from TRBD1 or TRBD2 (5 bases each). Germline V gives CDR1 GTSNPN, CDR2 SVGIG (reference sequence). There are 13 residues in the CDR3. V lost 2 bases and J lost 6, with 14 bases in between. The CDR3 DNA reads TGTGCCTGGAGTAGAGGGGCTCTAGGCGAGCAGTACTTC. Amino acid sequence: CAWSRGALGEQYF.

V is TRBV3-1 and J is TRBJ2-3, with 9 bases identical to TRBD2. The CDR3 is 16 residues long. Germline lookup yields CDR1 LGHDT and CDR2 YNNKEL (reference sequence). V lost 1 base to trimming and J lost 6 bases; unmatched junction nucleotides: 8. CDR3 DNA sequence: TGTGCCAGCAGCCAAGGGCGGGGGGGGGGGCTGGATACGCAGTATTTT. Its translation is CASSQGRGGGLDTQYF.

This clonotype showed up just a few times. The chain joins TRBV3-1 to TRBJ2-3, with unresolved D. The germline V and J ends were trimmed by 2 bases and 0 bases, with 9 bases remaining between them. The CDR3 loop spans 15 amino acids. Germline values: CDR1 LGHDT, CDR2 YNNKEL (reference sequence). The CDR3 DNA reads as TGTGCCAGCAGCCAAATTTCGACTAGCACAGATACGCAGTATTTT. Amino acids: CASSQISTSTDTQYF.

In the case of this clonotype: One base away lies a much larger clone, so this may be a sequencing read error. The chain combines TRBV5-1 with TRBJ2-2, with D possibly TRBD1 on 6 matching bases. CDR3 length: 15 residues. Germline CDR1 SGHRS, CDR2 YFSETQ. The CDR3 nucleotides are TGCGCCGGCTCACAGGGATCGTCTAAACCCGGGGAGCTGCTTTTT. Translation gives CAGSQGSSKPGELLF.

This clonotype has at least ten counts. This chain links TRBV6-4 with TRBJ2-7, with 9 bases that match TRBD2. This CDR3 contains 18 residues. V trimming: 4 bases; J trimming: 0 bases; junction bases outside the gene matches: 13. The germline V gene encodes CDR1 MRHNA and CDR2 SNTAGT. DNA for the CDR3: TGTGCCAGCAGTGGGGACTTAGCGGGAGTGACGAGCTCCTACGAGCAGTACTTC. It yields the protein CASSGDLAGVTSSYEQYF.

Ten or more counts support this clonotype. The J gene is TRBJ2-7, the V gene TRBV7-9; 7 nucleotides align to TRBD1. Unmatched junction bases numbered 11, after V lost 0 bases and J lost 3 bases. Germline CDR1 reads SEHNR; CDR2 reads FQNEAQ (reference sequence). The CDR3 loop spans 17 amino acids. The CDR3 reads CASSLATGKPAYYEQYF. As DNA, the CDR3 is TGTGCCAGCAGCTTAGCGACAGGGAAACCCGCGTACTACGAGCAGTACTTC.

Points on this clonotype: One end of the junction is discordant with germline, which a read error may explain. V usage is TRBV5-1 and J usage is TRBJ1-1; 8 bases fit TRBD1. Germline assignment: CDR1 SGHRS and CDR2 YFSETQ. The CDR3 runs 15 residues. The CDR3 DNA reads as TGCGCCAGCAGCTTTCTACAGGGGGGAAGGACTGAAGCTTCCTTT. Translation gives CASSFLQGGRTEASF.

CDR3 sequence (DNA): TGCAGTGCTAGAGATACTAGCGGGAGGGCCTACGAGCAGTACTTC. It encodes CSARDTSGRAYEQYF. The genes are TRBV20-1 and TRBJ2-7; TRBD2 matches 13 bases. The V and J ends lost 0 bases and 2 bases, in that order; junction bases with no gene match: 1. The germline CDR1 and CDR2 sequences are DFQATT and SNEGSKA (reference sequence). This CDR3 has 15 residues.

There are many counts of this clonotype. This rearrangement joins TRBV20-1 to TRBJ1-5; 9 bases are a match to TRBD1. Germline values: CDR1 DFQATT, CDR2 SNEGSKA (reference sequence). V lost 5 bases, J lost 6 bases, and 2 bases stayed unmatched. This CDR3 region has 12 residues. The CDR3 spells CSARTGVQPQHF. DNA of the CDR3: TGCAGTGCTCGGACAGGGGTTCAGCCCCAGCATTTT.

This clonotype was counted ten times or more. The chain joins TRBV11-2 to TRBJ2-5, with 8 bases lining up with TRBD1. CDR3 length equals 15 residues. CDR1 SGHAT and CDR2 FQNNGV come from the germline V gene. The junction had 9 bases not matched to a gene; V was cut back by 4 bases and J by 5 bases. CDR3 DNA: TGTGCCAGCAGCTCCACCACAGGGGGATGGGAGACCCAGTACTTC. Its translation is CASSSTTGGWETQYF.

This clonotype was counted ten times or more. V and J are TRBV6-5 and TRBJ2-7; 11 bases are shared with TRBD2. This CDR3 is built from 15 residues. CDR1 is MNHEY, CDR2 SVGAGI, per germline. J was trimmed by 6 bases and V by 6 bases; bases with no gene match: 10. Here the CDR3 DNA reads TGTGCCAGCAGGGCCAAAACTAGCGGGAGTGGCGAGCAGTACTTC. Translating it yields CASRAKTSGSGEQYF.

In its sample, this clonotype was seen many times. J is TRBJ2-3 and V is TRBV10-2, with D hard to call. Trimming took 2 bases from V and 4 from J, leaving 16 bases between them. CDR1 is WSHSY, CDR2 SAAADI, per germline. This CDR3 comprises 16 residues. The CDR3 coding sequence is TGCGCCAGCAGTGAGAGGCGTATTCCTCGCCCAGATACGCAGTATTTT. This translates into CASSERRIPRPDTQYF.

Ten or more counts support this clonotype. The V call is TRBV20-1, the J call TRBJ2-5; 10 positions agree with TRBD1. The CDR3 has 15 amino acids. The trim removed 6 bases at V and 5 bases at J, leaving 12 bases unmatched. Germline V gene sequence: CDR1 DFQATT, CDR2 SNEGSKA (reference sequence). The CDR3: CSARALTGGGETQYF. The DNA for the CDR3 is TGCAGTGCAAGGGCCTTGACAGGGGGCGGGGAGACCCAGTACTTC.

This clonotype has ten or more counts. The chain recombines TRBV6-4 with TRBJ2-1, with D maybe TRBD1 (6 bases). This CDR3 region has 14 residues. The V end was cut by 6 bases, the J end by 3 bases, with 12 bases between. Germline values: CDR1 MRHNA, CDR2 SNTAGT. This chain's CDR3 is CASSRTAYYNEQFF. CDR3 nucleotides: TGTGCCAGCAGCCGGACAGCGTACTACAATGAGCAGTTCTTC.